Sequencing of this T cell receptor beta chain was carried out in a study of cytomegalovirus exposure and HLA in healthy donors (dated by TCRdb to the late 2010s). Background on the whole study: An earlier analysis of some 620 of the donors reported about 300 Gb of sequence data and around 100 million unique TCR beta sequences obtained from roughly 170 million T cells. Among over 350 genotyped donors of the cohort, an average of around 240,000 unique TCR beta nucleotide sequences were sequenced per donor, 15% to 20% of them non-productive. About 5 DR-DQ haplotypes were handled as single units for association and clustering, since linkage in the cohort was strong. An early release that covered roughly 600 HLA-typed donors contained about 300 gigabases of sequencing data and tens of millions of unique TCR sequences. Using immunosequencing, the study profiled T cell repertoires from about 650 subjects and related those repertoires to cytomegalovirus serostatus. All discovery cohort repertoires had been generated on a single sequencing platform. In a later analysis, previously published TCR beta repertoires from some 640 donors were re-analyzed and high-resolution HLA genotyping was added so that TCR occurrence patterns could be studied. The study was designed to test whether signatures of past pathogen exposure could be identified by cataloging public T cell receptors. Genome-wide SNP genotypes for about 55% of the roughly 670 donors were used in a later genetic analysis, which treated that subset as a discovery cohort. In addition to the first cohort of roughly 700 subjects, a separate validation cohort of approximately 130 different subjects was used. To predict cytomegalovirus infection status, the study combined high-throughput TCR immunosequencing, statistical association of individual TCRs with disease status, and machine learning. Rather than drawing on any new phenotypic data, the later analysis identified candidate immune exposures from TCR beta sequences and the way those sequences occurred across donors. An earlier analysis of fewer than 700 of the donors applied high-throughput TCR beta sequencing to assess whether each TCR beta V gene segment acted as functional or pseudogenic. Alongside the repertoire data, information on donor age, sex, ethnicity and CMV serostatus was compiled. HLA typing included class I and class II loci at four-digit resolution. Of the 350 to 450 genotyped donors, approximately 80% fell in the genetic ancestry cluster associated with self-reported Caucasian donors. The number of donors typed differed by locus, with roughly 620-630 for A, B, C, DRB1 and DQB1, approximately 500 for DQA1, some 570 for DPA1, and approximately 470 for DPB1.

The research as a whole found: A group of highly shared sequence variants was considered likely to be a technical artifact of the sequencing pipeline. For the cohort, immune exposure information was limited to CMV serostatus. The authors suggested that the approach could potentially be generalized to other disease states and immunological phenotypes. Roughly uniform sequencing depth across donors was assumed in presence/absence analyses, although this assumption may not hold. Most CMV-associated TCR beta chains appeared to be HLA-restricted in a later analysis, and the HLA associations seemed to be driven largely by CMV exposure. The cohort was sequenced for TCR beta chains only, and without alpha or paired-chain data the features that could be detected were limited. Linkage disequilibrium might explain the correlated functional status among segregating V segments, but an unknown experimental factor could not be excluded. While some public TCRs were present in many individuals, most TCR sequences turned up only very rarely across donors. In an earlier analysis of some 540 of the donors, most TCR beta V segments appeared in productive rearrangements about 87% or about 30% of the time, broadly matching IMGT annotations. A later analysis reported that several top co-occurrence clusters appeared linked to parvovirus B19, influenza, CMV and Epstein-Barr virus. In vitro tests confirmed that a few of the cytomegalovirus-associated TCR beta chains recognize cytomegalovirus antigens. Strong co-occurrence of HLA alleles, especially DR and DQ, made assigning TCR associations to individual alleles difficult. The classifier was reported to diagnose cytomegalovirus status with high specificity and sensitivity in both the original cohort and the validation cohort. According to a later analysis, TCR association rates differed among HLA loci, with DRB1 alleles showing the most associated TCRs and HLA-C alleles showing the fewest. In a later analysis, HLA-associated TCR beta chains showed more clonal expansion and lower generation probabilities than non-associated chains that were equally common. The study listed 164 TCR beta chains as associated with cytomegalovirus. Because the 87-base-pair reads could not distinguish some IMGT-functional V segments, including TRBV6-2 and TRBV6-3, those segments were excluded. A later genetic analysis associated a missense DCLRE1C variant with V-gene and J-gene trimming of TCR beta chains, and an independent cohort replicated the association. Because HLA typing was unavailable for some donors at each locus, only the typed subset was used in association tests. Roughly 17 rarely observed V segments, including chromosome 9 orphons, were excluded from the earlier analysis of several hundred of the donors because counts were too low. A further reported finding was that TCR beta sequences accurately predicted the HLA-A and HLA-B alleles for most subjects in the first cohort. Specific HLA alleles were associated with 18,000 or so TCR beta sequences at a false discovery rate of 0.05 in a later analysis. Compared with the approximately 710-donor mean, donors in an Asian-associated ancestry cluster had fewer N-insertions in productive TCRs, according to a later genetic analysis.

Preparation of the library involved the immunoSEQ multiplex PCR assay. A mixture of 60 forward primers for TCR Vbeta segments and 13 reverse primers for TCR Jbeta segments was used in the multiplex PCR. The CDR3 region of rearranged TCR beta genes was amplified from genomic DNA with a multiplex PCR assay. On the Illumina HiSeq System, the amplified TCR beta libraries were sequenced as 87-base-pair reads. The authors processed their data as follows. A later analysis counted tens of millions of unique TCR beta chains across the 670 or so repertoires, and 9.5 million to 11 million of these chains were shared by at least two donors. A nearest-neighbor algorithm error-corrected the raw reads and collapsed the reads into unique sequences, merging closely related sequences to remove PCR and sequencing errors. V, D and J gene segments were assigned by aligning CDR3 sequences to IMGT reference sequences. For a sequence to be retained, at least a six-nucleotide match to both a V gene segment and a J gene segment was required. A rearrangement counted as productive if the CDR3 had no stop codons and remained in frame with V and J, and every other rearrangement counted as non-productive. Following IMGT convention, CDR3 was defined as the stretch from the second conserved V-encoded cysteine up to the conserved J-encoded phenylalanine. The earlier analysis of about 500 of the donors excluded sequences that lacked an unambiguous match to a single V gene segment. In an earlier analysis of some 590 of the donors, a V segment was called functional when productive rearrangements were above 56.7%, and segregating when the standard deviation between donors exceeded 5%. A statistical classification framework was built for diagnosing cytomegalovirus status from the catalog of TCR beta chain sequences. In a later analysis, V and J genes were assigned by comparing TCR nucleotide sequences against IMGT/GENE-DB human TR gene sequences. The TCRdist pipeline was used in a later analysis to assign CDR3 sequences and most-parsimonious VDJ recombination scenarios. In a later analysis, each TCR beta chain was defined by its CDR3 amino acid sequence together with its V-gene family, and reads without a unique V-gene family were excluded. In a later analysis, around 650 highly shared, low-generation-probability nucleotide sequences were removed to address suspected cross-contamination and a sequencing artifact. In a later analysis, a clonal expansion index was calculated for each public chain from normalized within-repertoire ranks of inferred template counts. Generation probabilities in a later analysis came from a VDJ recombination model fitted to out-of-frame rearrangements, and those results were checked against IGoR. Hypergeometric tests were used in a later analysis to score TCR-TCR, TCR-HLA and TCR-CMV co-occurrence, with a repertoire-size bias correction applied to the TCR pairs. False discovery rates were estimated in a later analysis by permuting HLA or CMV assignments 20 times. A later analysis grouped co-occurring TCRs with DBSCAN, adding TCRdist sequence similarity when clustering within HLA-allele-positive subsets. Repertoires with fewer than 30,000 or more than 120,000 public chains, plus five repertoires with anomalous nucleotide sharing, were excluded from co-occurrence clustering. TCRdb carries this immuneACCESS record with in-frame sequences only. Its versions omit some clonotypes, under half of them owing to an unresolved V gene in the studies checked, with the rest unexplained. V, J and clone size are those of that table, while D and trimming were read from the DNA. In this sample the table shows approximately 81,000 clones, approximately 69% of which occur a single time. The top ten hold roughly 9% of the sample.

With regard to this clone: Its antigen remains unidentified. The record has no base qualities; no much larger clone is one base away.

The cohort comprised some 730 healthy bone marrow donors. All cohort members were sampled while nominally healthy, although unrecorded immune exposures were likely present. The donor tested CMV seropositive, placing the donor among the approximately 290 seropositive members of the cohort. Every donor gave a peripheral blood sample, and the peripheral blood mononuclear cells from that sample were used for TCR beta sequencing. The Qiagen DNeasy Blood Extraction Kit was used to extract genomic DNA from the blood cell samples. V trim: 4 bases; J trim: 2 bases; unmatched bases: 4. The CDR3 has 15 amino acids, counting the end cysteine and phenylalanine. CDR3 DNA only is kept here, 45 bases in frame from base 1. Based on the germline V gene, the CDR1 and CDR2 sequences are MNHEY and SVGAGI.

The specimen was PBMCs. The origin of this receptor is a man aged 40-49 years in good health and CMV-seropositive. This receptor chain uses TRBV6-5 and TRBJ1-3; 8 central bases correspond to TRBD1. The CDR3 protein is CASSSRTGTGNTIYF. The nucleotide sequence reads as follows: TGTGCCAGCAGTTCCCGGACAGGGACTGGAAACACCATATATTTT.